This section outlines one TCR beta chain sequence together with its context. The data belong to a study of blood T cell repertoires in COVID-19. Using immunoSEQ multiplex PCR, the repertoire was profiled, and TCRdb retains in-frame clones only, with some absent. Of more than 140,000 clones in the sample, almost 90% are singletons; the top ten hold about 1.6%. V was shortened by 1 base and J by 0 bases, with 7 bases between the two germline ends. CDR1 is MNHNS, CDR2 SASEGT, per germline. This CDR3 has 15 amino acids. The chain is built from TRBV6-1 and TRBJ2-1, with D uncertain. The TCR originated in a woman aged 55 to 70 with acute or convalescent COVID-19. Input material: peripheral blood. The CDR3 DNA sequence: TGTGCCAGCAGTGAAGATCACAGCTCCTACAATGAGCAGTTCTTC. Protein: CASSEDHSSYNEQFF.